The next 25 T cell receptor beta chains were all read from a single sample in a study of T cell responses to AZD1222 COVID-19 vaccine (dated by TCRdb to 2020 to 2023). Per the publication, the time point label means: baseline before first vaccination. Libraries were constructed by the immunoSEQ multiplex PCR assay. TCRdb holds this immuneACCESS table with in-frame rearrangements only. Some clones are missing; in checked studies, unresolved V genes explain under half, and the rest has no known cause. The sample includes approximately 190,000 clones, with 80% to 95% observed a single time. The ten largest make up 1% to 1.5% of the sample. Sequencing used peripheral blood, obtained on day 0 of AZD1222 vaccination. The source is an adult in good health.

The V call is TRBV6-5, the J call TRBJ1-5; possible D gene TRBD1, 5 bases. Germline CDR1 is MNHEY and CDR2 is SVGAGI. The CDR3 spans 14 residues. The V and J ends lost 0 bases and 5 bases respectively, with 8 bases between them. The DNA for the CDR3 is TGTGCCAGCAGTTACTCTGGGGCCGATCAGCCCCAGCATTTT. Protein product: CASSYSGADQPQHF.

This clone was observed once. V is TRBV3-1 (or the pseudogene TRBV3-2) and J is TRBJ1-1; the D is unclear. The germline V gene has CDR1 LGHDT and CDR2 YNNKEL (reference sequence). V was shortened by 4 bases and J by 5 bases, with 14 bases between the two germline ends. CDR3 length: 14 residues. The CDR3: CASSPSIPGTEAFF. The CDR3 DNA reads TGTGCCAGCAGCCCTAGCATCCCGGGAACTGAAGCTTTCTTT.

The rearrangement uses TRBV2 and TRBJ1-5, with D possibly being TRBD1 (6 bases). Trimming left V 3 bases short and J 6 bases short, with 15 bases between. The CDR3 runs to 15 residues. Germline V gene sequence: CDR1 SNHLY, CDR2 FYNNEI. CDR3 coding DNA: TGTGCCAGCAGTGACGCCAGGGGAAGGTCTCAGCCCCAGCATTTT. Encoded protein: CASSDARGRSQPQHF.

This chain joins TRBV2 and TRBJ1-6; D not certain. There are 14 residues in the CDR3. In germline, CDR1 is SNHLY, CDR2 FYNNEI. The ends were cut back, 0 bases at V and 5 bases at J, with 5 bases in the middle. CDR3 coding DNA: TGTGCCAGCAGTGAAGCGGGGAATAATTCACCCCTCCACTTT. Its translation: CASSEAGNNSPLHF.

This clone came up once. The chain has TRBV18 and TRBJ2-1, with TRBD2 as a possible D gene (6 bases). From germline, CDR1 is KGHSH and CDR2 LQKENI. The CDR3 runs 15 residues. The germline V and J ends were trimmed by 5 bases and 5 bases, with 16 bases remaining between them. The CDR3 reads CASSAFGTSNNEQFF. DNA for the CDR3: TGTGCCAGCTCAGCATTCGGGACTTCTAACAATGAGCAGTTCTTC.

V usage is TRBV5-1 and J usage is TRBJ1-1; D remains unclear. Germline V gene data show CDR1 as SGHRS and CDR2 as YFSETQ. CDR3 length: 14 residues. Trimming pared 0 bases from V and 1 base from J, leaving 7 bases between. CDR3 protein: CASSLEVWNTEAFF. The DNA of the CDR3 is TGCGCCAGCAGCTTGGAGGTGTGGAACACTGAAGCTTTCTTT.

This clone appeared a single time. CDR3: CAWSAGTARQTDTQYF. The CDR3 DNA reads as TGTGCCTGGAGCGCCGGGACTGCCCGACAGACAGATACGCAGTATTTT. The V gene is TRBV30, the J gene TRBJ2-3, with D possibly matching TRBD2 (6 bases). The CDR3 sequence is 16 residues long. The V gene's germline CDR1 is GTSNPN and CDR2 SVGIG (reference sequence). V was clipped by 3 bases and J by 3 bases, with 19 bases between them.

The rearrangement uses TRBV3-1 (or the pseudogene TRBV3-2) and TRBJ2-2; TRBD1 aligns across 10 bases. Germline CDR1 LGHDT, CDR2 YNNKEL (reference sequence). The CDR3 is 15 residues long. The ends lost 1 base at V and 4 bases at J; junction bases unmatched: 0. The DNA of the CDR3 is TGTGCCAGCAGCCAAGGACAGGGGGCCACCGGGGAGCTGTTTTTT. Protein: CASSQGQGATGELFF.

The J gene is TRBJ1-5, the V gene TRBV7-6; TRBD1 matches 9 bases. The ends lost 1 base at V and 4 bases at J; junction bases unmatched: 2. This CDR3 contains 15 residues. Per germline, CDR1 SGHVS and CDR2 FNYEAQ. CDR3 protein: CASSLETGGNQPQHF. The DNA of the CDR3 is TGTGCCAGCAGCTTAGAGACAGGGGGAAATCAGCCCCAGCATTTT.

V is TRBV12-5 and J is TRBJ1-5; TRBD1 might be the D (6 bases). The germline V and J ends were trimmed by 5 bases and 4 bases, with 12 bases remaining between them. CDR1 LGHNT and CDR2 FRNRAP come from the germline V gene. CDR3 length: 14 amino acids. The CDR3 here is CASGPGQLNQPQHF. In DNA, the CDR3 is TGTGCTAGTGGTCCCGGACAGTTAAATCAGCCCCAGCATTTT.

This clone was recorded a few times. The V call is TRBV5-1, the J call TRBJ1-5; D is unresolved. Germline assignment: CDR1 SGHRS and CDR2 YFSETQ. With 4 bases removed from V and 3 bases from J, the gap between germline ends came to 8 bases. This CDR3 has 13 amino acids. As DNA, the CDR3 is TGCGCCAGCAGCCAGGACGTCAATCAGCCCCAGCATTTT. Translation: CASSQDVNQPQHF.

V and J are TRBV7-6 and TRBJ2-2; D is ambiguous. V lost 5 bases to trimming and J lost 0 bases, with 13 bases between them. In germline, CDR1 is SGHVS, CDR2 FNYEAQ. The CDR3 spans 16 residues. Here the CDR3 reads CASSLQNLPNTGELFF. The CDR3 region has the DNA TGTGCCAGCAGCCTACAAAACCTCCCGAACACCGGGGAGCTGTTTTTT.

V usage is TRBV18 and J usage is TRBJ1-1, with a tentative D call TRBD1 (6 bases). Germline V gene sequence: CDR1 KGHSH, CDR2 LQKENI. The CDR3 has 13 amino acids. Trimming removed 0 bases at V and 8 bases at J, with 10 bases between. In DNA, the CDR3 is TGTGCCAGCTCACCACCTTTGACAGGAGAAGCTTTCTTT. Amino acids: CASSPPLTGEAFF.

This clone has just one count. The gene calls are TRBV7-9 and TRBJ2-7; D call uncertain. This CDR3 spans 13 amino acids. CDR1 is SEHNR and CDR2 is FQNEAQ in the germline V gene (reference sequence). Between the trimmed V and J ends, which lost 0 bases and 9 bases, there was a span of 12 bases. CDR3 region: CASSLAVPGWQYF. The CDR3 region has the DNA TGTGCCAGCAGCTTAGCCGTCCCCGGTTGGCAGTACTTC.

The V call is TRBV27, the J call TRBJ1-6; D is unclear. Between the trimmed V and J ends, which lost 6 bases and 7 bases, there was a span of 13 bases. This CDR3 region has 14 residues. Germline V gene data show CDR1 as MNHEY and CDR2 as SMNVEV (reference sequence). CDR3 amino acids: CASRVGSQNSPLHF. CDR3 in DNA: TGTGCCAGCAGGGTGGGCAGTCAGAATTCACCCCTCCACTTT.

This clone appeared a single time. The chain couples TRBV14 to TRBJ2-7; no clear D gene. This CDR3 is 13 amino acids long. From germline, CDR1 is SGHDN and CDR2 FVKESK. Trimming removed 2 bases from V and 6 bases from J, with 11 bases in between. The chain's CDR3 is CASSQFATTEQYF. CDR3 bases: TGTGCCAGCAGCCAATTTGCGACAACCGAGCAGTACTTC. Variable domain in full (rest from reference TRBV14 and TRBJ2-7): EAGVTQFPSHSVIEKGQTVTLRCDPISGHDNLYWYRRVMGKEIKFLLHFVKESKQDESGMPNNRFLAERTGGTYSTLKVQPAELEDSGVYFCASSQFATTEQYFGPGTRLTVT.

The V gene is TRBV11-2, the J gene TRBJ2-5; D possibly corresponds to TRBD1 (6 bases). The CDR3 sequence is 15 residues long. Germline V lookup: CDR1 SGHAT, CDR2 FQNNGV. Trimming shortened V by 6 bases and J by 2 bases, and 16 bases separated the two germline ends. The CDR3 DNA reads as TGTGCCAGCAGGAGAACCGGGACATTACAAGAGACCCAGTACTTC. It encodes CASRRTGTLQETQYF.

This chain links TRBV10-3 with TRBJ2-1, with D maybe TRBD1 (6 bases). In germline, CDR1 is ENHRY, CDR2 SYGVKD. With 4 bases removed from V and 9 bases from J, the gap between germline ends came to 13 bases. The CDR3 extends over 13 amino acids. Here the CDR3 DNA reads TGTGCCATCAGTGCCAGGGACATTGGTGAGCAGTTCTTC. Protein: CAISARDIGEQFF.

CDR3 amino acids: CASSGMGQGRLQPQHF. The CDR3 DNA sequence: TGTGCCAGCAGTGGCATGGGACAGGGAAGACTCCAGCCCCAGCATTTT. This chain links TRBV6-1 with TRBJ1-5; TRBD1 aligns across 9 bases. The CDR3 is 16 residues long. V was clipped by 4 bases and J by 7 bases; unmatched bases: 11. Germline CDR1 is MNHNS and CDR2 is SASEGT.

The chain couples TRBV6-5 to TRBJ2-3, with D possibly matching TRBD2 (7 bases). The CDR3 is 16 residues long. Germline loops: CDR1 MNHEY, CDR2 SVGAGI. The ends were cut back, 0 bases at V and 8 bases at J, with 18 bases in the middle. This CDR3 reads CASSYSLAMGGGTQYF. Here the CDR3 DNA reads TGTGCCAGCAGTTACTCACTAGCAATGGGAGGGGGTACGCAGTATTTT.

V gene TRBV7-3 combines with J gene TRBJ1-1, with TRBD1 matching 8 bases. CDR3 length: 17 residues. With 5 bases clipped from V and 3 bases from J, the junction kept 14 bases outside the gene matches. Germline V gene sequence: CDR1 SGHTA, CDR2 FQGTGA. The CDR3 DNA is TGTGCCAGCAGCGCCTACCCGACAGGGGTTGAGGACACTGAAGCTTTCTTT. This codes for CASSAYPTGVEDTEAFF.

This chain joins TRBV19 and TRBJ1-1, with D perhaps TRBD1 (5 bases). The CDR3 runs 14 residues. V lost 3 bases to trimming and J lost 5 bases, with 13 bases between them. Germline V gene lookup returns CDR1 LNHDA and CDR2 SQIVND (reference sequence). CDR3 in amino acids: CASSMGEGRTEAFF. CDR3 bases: TGTGCCAGTAGTATGGGGGAAGGGAGAACTGAAGCTTTCTTT.

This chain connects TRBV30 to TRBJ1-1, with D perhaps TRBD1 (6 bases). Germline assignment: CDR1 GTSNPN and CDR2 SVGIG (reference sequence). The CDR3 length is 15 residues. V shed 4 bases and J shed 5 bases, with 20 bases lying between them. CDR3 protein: CAWIGGPVGETEAFF. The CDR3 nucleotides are TGTGCCTGGATTGGGGGGCCAGTTGGGGAAACTGAAGCTTTCTTT.

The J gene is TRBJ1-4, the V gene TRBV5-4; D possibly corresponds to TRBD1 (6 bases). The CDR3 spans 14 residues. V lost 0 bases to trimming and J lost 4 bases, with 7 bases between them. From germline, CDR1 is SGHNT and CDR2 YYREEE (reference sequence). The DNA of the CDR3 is TGTGCCAGCAGCTTGGGACAGGATAATGAAAAACTGTTTTTT. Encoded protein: CASSLGQDNEKLFF.

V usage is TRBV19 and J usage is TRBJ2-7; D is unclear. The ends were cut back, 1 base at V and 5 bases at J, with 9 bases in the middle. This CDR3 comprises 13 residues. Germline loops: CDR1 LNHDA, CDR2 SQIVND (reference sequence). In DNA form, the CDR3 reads TGTGCCAGTAGTATAGTCCCTTCGGACGAGCAGTACTTC. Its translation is CASSIVPSDEQYF. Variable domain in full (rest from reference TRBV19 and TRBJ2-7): DGGITQSPKYLFRKEGQNVTLSCEQNLNHDAMYWYRQDPGQGLRLIYYSQIVNDFQKGDIAEGYSVSREKKESFPLTVTSAQKNPTAFYLCASSIVPSDEQYFGPGTRLTVT.